This T cell receptor (beta chain) is from a study of blood T cell repertoires in COVID-19. V dropped 1 base and J dropped 2 bases, with 9 bases sitting between them. The CDR3 is 15 residues long. Germline CDR1 reads LNHDA; CDR2 reads SQIVND (reference sequence). The table came from immunoSEQ multiplex PCR; TCRdb's copy has only in-frame clones and leaves some out. Of approximately 150,000 clones in the sample, 70% to 90% were seen once. The sequenced sample consisted of PBMCs or T cells enriched from blood (not recorded which). The sequence was collected from a woman aged 40 to 50 who had recovered from COVID-19. The chain recombines TRBV19 with TRBJ1-5; D is possibly TRBD1 (5 bases). CDR3 DNA: TGTGCCAGTAGTATAGGGGGAGGGGGCAATCAGCCCCAGCATTTT. It encodes CASSIGGGGNQPQHF.